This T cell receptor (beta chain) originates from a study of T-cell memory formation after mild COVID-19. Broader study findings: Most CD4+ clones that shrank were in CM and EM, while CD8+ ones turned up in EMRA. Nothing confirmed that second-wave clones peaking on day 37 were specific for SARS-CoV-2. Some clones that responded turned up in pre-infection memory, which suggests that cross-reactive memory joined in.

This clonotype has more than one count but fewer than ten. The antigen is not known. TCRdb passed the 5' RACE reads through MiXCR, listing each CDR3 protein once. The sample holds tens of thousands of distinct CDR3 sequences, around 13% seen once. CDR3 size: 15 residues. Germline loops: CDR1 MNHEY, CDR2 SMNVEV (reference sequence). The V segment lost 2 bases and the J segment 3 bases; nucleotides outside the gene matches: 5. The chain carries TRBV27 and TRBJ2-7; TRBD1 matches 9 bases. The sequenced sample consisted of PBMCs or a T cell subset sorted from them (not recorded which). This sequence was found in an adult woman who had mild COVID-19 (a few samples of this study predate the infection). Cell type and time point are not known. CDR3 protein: CASSLTGTGNYEQYF. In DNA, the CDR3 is TGTGCCAGCAGTTTAACCGGGACAGGGAACTACGAGCAGTACTTC.